The source of this T cell receptor (beta chain) is a study of glioma-infiltrating T cells. Using RNA template, CDR3s of TCR alpha and beta were amplified with iRepertoire arm-PCR. TCRdb analysed the multiplex PCR reads with MiXCR anew, one entry per CDR3 protein. The sample carries 150,000 to 200,000 distinct CDR3 sequences, around 40% recorded once. The CDR3 spans 15 residues. V was trimmed by 1 base and J by 2 bases, leaving 12 bases between them. The V gene's germline CDR1 is SGHRS and CDR2 YFSETQ. The sequence was obtained from a human donor with low-grade glioma or glioblastoma, undergoing nonglioma brain surgery, or in good health (not recorded which). Specimen: glioma tissue, nonneoplastic brain tissue, or PBMCs (not recorded which). The V call is TRBV5-1, the J call TRBJ1-1; TRBD1 is a possible D gene (5 bases). CDR3 DNA: TGCGCCAGCAGCTTGTATCAGGGCCGTAACACTGAAGCTTTCTTT. It translates to CASSLYQGRNTEAFF. The whole variable domain, remainder taken from reference TRBV5-1 and TRBJ1-1, is KAGVTQTPRYLIKTRGQQVTLSCSPISGHRSVSWYQQTPGQGLQFLFEYFSETQRNKGNFPGRFSGRQFSNSRSEMNVSTLELGDSALYLCASSLYQGRNTEAFFGQGTRLTVV.